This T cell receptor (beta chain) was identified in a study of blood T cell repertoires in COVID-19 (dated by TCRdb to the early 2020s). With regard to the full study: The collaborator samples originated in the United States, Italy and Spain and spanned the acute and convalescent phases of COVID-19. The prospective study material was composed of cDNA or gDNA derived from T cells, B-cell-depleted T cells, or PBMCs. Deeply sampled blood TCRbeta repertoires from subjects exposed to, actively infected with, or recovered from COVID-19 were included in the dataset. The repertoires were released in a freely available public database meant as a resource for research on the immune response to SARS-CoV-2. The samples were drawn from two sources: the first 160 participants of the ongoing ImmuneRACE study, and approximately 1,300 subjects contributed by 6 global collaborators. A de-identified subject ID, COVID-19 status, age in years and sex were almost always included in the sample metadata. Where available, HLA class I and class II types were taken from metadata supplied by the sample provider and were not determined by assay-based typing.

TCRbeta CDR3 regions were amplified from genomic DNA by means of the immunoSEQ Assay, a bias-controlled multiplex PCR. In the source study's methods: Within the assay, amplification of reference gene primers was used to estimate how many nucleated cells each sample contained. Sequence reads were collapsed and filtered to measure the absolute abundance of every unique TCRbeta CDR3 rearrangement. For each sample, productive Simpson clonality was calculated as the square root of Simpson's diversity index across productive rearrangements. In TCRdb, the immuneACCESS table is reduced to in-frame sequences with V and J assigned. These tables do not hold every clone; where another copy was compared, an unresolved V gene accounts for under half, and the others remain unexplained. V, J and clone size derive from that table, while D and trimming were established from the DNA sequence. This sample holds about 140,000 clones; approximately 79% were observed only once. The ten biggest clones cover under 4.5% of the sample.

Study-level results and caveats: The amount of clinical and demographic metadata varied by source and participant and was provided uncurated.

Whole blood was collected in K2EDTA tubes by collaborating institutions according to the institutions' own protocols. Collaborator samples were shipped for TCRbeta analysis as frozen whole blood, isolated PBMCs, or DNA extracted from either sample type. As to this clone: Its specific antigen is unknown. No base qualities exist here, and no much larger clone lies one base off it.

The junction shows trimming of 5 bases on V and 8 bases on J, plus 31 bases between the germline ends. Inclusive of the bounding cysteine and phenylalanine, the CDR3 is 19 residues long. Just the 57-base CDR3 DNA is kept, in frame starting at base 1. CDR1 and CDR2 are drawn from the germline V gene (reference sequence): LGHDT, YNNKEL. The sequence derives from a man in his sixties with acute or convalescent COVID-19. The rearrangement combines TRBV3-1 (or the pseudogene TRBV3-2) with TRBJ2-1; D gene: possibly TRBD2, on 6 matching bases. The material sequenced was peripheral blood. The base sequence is TGTGCCAGCAGCGCCCGGGAGAGGGCCGTCAGCGGGCCCCTCCATGAGCAGTTCTTC. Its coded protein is CASSARERAVSGPLHEQFF.